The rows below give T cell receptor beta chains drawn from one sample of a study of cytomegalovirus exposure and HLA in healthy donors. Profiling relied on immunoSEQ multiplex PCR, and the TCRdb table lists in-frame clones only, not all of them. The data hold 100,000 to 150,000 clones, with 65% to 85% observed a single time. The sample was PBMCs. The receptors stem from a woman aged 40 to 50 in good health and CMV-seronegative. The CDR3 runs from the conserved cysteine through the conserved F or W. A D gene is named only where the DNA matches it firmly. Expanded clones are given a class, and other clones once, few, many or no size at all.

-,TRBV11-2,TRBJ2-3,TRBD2,TGTGCCAGCAGCCCCAGACTAGCCACAGATACGCAGTATTTT,CASSPRLATDTQYF
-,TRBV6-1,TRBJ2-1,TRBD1,TGTGCCAGCAGGCCGGGACAGAGCTCCTACAATGAGCAGTTCTTC,CASRPGQSSYNEQFF
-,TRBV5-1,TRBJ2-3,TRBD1,TGCGCCAGCACCGAGGGACAGGGGGGAGATACGCAGTATTTT,CASTEGQGGDTQYF
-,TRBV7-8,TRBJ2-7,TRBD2,TGTGCCAGCAGCTTAGGGCGGGGGGGTAACTACGAGCAGTACTTC,CASSLGRGGNYEQYF
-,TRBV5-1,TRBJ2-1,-,TGCGCCAGCAGCTTGGGCGCGGCCTCCTACAATGAGCAGTTCTTC,CASSLGAASYNEQFF
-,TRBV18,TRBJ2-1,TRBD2,TGTGCCAGCAAACTAGCGATCTCCTACAATGAGCAGTTCTTC,CASKLAISYNEQFF
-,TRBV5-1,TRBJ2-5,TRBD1,TGCGCCAGCAGCTTGGGACAGGGGGGGCTGGAGACCCAGTACTTC,CASSLGQGGLETQYF
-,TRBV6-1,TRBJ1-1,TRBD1,TGTGCCCGATCTGGGGACAGGGATGCTGATGCTTTCTTT,CARSGDRDADAFF
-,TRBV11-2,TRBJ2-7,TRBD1,TGTGCCAGCAGCCCCGCCGGTCGACAGGGGACCTACGAGCAGTACTTC,CASSPAGRQGTYEQYF
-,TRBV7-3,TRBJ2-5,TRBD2,TGTGCCAGCAGCCTCACCGGGACTAGCGGACAAGAGACCCAGTACTTC,CASSLTGTSGQETQYF
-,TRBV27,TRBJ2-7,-,TGTGCCAGCAGTTTGGAGGGTCGCGAGCAGTACTTC,CASSLEGREQYF
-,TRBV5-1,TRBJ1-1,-,TGCGCCAGCAGCACCGAACCACTCCCGGGGGCTGAAGCTTTCTTT,CASSTEPLPGAEAFF
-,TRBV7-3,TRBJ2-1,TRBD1,TGTGCCAGCAGCTCGAGACAGGGGCTCCCCTACAATGAGCAGTTCTTC,CASSSRQGLPYNEQFF
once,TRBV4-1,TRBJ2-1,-,TGCGCCAGCAGCCAAGATAACGCGCCCTTCGGGGAGCAGTTCTTC,CASSQDNAPFGEQFF
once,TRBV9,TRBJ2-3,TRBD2,TGTGCCAGCAGTCTAGCGGTCAGCACAGATACGCAGTATTTT,CASSLAVSTDTQYF
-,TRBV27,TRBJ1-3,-,TGTGCCAGCAGTTTAACGGGGAGAAACACCATATATTTT,CASSLTGRNTIYF
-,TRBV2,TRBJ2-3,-,TGTGCCAGCAGTGAAATGGGGACTGGCACAGATACGCAGTATTTT,CASSEMGTGTDTQYF
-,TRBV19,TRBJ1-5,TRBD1,TGTGCCAGTAGTGTGACAGGGGCGTTCAATCAGCCCCAGCATTTT,CASSVTGAFNQPQHF
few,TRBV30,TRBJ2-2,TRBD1,TGTGCCTGGAAAAAGGACAGGGGCCTCGGGGGGACCGGGGAGCTGTTTTTT,CAWKKDRGLGGTGELFF
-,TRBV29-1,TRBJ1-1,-,TGCAGCGGCGCGGGGGCTCATGGGACTGAAGCTTTCTTT,CSGAGAHGTEAFF
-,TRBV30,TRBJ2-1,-,TGTGCCTGGACCGCTCGGGCTACAGGTTTGGGGGAGCAGTTCTTC,CAWTARATGLGEQFF
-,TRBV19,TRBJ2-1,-,TGTGCCAGTAGTGGTAGGGGTTACAATGAGCAGTTCTTC,CASSGRGYNEQFF
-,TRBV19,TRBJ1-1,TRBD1,TGTGCCAGTAGTACGAGGGGGCACACTGAAGCTTTCTTT,CASSTRGHTEAFF